These T cell receptor beta chains were read from a single sample in a study of persistence of HIV-infected CD4 T cells. Measured with immunoSEQ multiplex PCR; TCRdb has only the in-frame clones, and not every one. Counted here are some 32,000 clones, 65% to 90% occurring once; the ten biggest clones make up over 15%. Their antigens are not known. Specimen: CD4+ T cells sorted from PBMCs after approximately 19-hour stimulation, collected from a patient who received antiretroviral therapy. The source is an adult woman with HIV who was CMV-seropositive. CDR3s include the opening cysteine and the closing phenylalanine or tryptophan. The D gene is left open where the match is weak. Size is stated for part of the rows, as once, few or many counts, or as a class when the clone is expanded.

TRBJ2-2 | NA | NA | TRBV9 | CASSVGQGTGELFF | TGTGCCAGCAGCGTAGGCCAGGGGACCGGGGAGCTGTTTTTT
TRBJ2-2 | TRBD1 | NA | TRBV3-1/TRBV3-2 | CASSPRAGGSGELFF | TGTGCCAGCAGCCCGCGGGCAGGGGGCAGCGGGGAGCTGTTTTTT
TRBJ2-7 | NA | NA | TRBV6-1 | CASSEVGGSGQYF | TGTGCCAGCAGTGAAGTAGGAGGGTCGGGGCAGTACTTC
TRBJ1-1 | TRBD1 | NA | TRBV9 | CASSLDQGVRGAFF | TGTGCCAGCAGCCTAGATCAGGGGGTAAGAGGAGCTTTCTTT
TRBJ1-1 | TRBD1 | NA | TRBV3-1/TRBV3-2 | CASSQGQALTGAFF | TGTGCCAGCAGCCAGGGACAGGCCCTAACGGGGGCTTTCTTT
TRBJ1-1 | NA | NA | TRBV15 | CATSRDRVGEAFF | TGTGCCACCAGCAGAGACAGGGTGGGTGAAGCTTTCTTT
TRBJ2-6 | TRBD2 | NA | TRBV4-2 | CASRQLAGVAGANVLTF | TGTGCCAGCAGACAACTAGCGGGGGTTGCTGGGGCCAACGTCCTGACTTTC
TRBJ1-5 | NA | NA | TRBV24-1 | CATSEGAWQPQHF | TGTGCCACCAGTGAGGGGGCCTGGCAGCCCCAGCATTTT
TRBJ1-2 | NA | NA | TRBV6-5 | CASSQTEDGYTF | TGTGCCAGCAGCCAGACAGAAGATGGCTACACCTTC
TRBJ2-7 | NA | NA | TRBV18 | CASSSSQGNEQYF | TGTGCCAGCTCATCCTCACAGGGCAACGAGCAGTACTTC
TRBJ1-6 | NA | NA | TRBV7-2 | CASSLDHSPLHF | TGTGCCAGCAGCTTAGATCATTCACCCCTCCACTTT
TRBJ1-4 | NA | NA | TRBV2 | CASRKGQINEKLFF | TGTGCCAGCAGAAAAGGACAGATTAATGAAAAACTGTTTTTT
TRBJ2-4 | TRBD2 | NA | TRBV5-1 | CASSLPTSGSWAKNIQYF | TGCGCCAGCAGCTTGCCCACTAGCGGGAGTTGGGCCAAAAACATTCAGTACTTC
TRBJ1-2 | NA | few | TRBV28 | CASSFASEPRGYTF | TGTGCCAGCAGTTTCGCATCGGAGCCTCGGGGCTACACCTTC
TRBJ2-7 | NA | NA | TRBV7-9 | CASSEQGGGNWNEQYF | TGTGCCAGCAGCGAGCAGGGAGGGGGGAATTGGAACGAGCAGTACTTC
TRBJ2-1 | TRBD2 | NA | TRBV18 | CASSLGAGAPSYNEQFF | TGTGCCAGCTCACTGGGAGCGGGGGCCCCCTCCTACAATGAGCAGTTCTTC
TRBJ2-5 | NA | NA | TRBV12-3/TRBV12-4 | CASSRRWETQYF | TGTGCCAGCTCCAGGCGATGGGAGACCCAGTACTTC
TRBJ2-1 | TRBD1 | NA | TRBV7-2 | CASSPSGTDYNEQFF | TGTGCCAGCAGCCCCTCCGGGACAGATTACAATGAGCAGTTCTTC
TRBJ1-4 | NA | NA | TRBV27 | CASSLSGWGRGNEKLFF | TGTGCCAGCAGTTTATCGGGGTGGGGCCGCGGGAATGAAAAACTGTTTTTT
TRBJ2-1 | TRBD2 | NA | TRBV7-9 | CASSSALGAGGTYNEQFF | TGTGCCAGCAGCTCCGCCCTGGGAGCGGGAGGTACCTACAATGAGCAGTTCTTC
TRBJ1-1 | NA | NA | TRBV6-5 | CASSYKGSPMNTEAFF | TGTGCCAGCAGTTATAAGGGGAGCCCTATGAACACTGAAGCTTTCTTT
TRBJ2-1 | TRBD2 | NA | TRBV10-3 | CAISESGTSGRASAYNEQFF | TGTGCCATCAGTGAGTCCGGGACTAGCGGGAGGGCCAGCGCCTACAATGAGCAGTTCTTC
TRBJ2-1 | TRBD2 | NA | TRBV7-9 | CASSLGASGGYEQFF | TGTGCCAGCAGCTTAGGGGCTAGCGGGGGTTACGAGCAGTTCTTC
TRBJ2-2 | TRBD1 | NA | TRBV19 | CASSQGDRDTGELFF | TGTGCCAGTAGTCAGGGGGACAGGGACACCGGGGAGCTGTTTTTT
TRBJ2-1 | NA | NA | TRBV5-6 | CASSPRRGSTYNEQFF | TGTGCCAGCAGCCCGCGAAGGGGCAGTACCTACAATGAGCAGTTCTTC
TRBJ2-7 | TRBD1 | NA | TRBV10-1 | CASSPQTGVWEQYF | TGCGCCAGCAGTCCTCAGACAGGGGTCTGGGAGCAGTACTTC
TRBJ2-3 | TRBD1 | NA | TRBV12-3/TRBV12-4 | CASSTTGVTQYF | TGTGCCAGCAGCACGACAGGGGTTACGCAGTATTTT
TRBJ2-5 | NA | NA | TRBV12-3/TRBV12-4 | CASSLSGGETQYF | TGTGCCAGCAGTTTAAGCGGAGGAGAGACCCAGTACTTC
TRBJ1-1 | NA | few | TRBV2 | CASNLNTEAFF | TGTGCCAGCAACTTGAACACTGAAGCTTTCTTT
TRBJ2-4 | TRBD2 | NA | TRBV18 | CASSPVGLAGAAKNIQYF | TGTGCCAGCTCACCAGTGGGACTAGCGGGAGCCGCCAAAAACATTCAGTACTTC
TRBJ2-6 | NA | few | TRBV7-3 | CASSLTRSGANVLTF | TGTGCCAGCAGCTTAACCAGATCTGGGGCCAACGTCCTGACTTTC
TRBJ2-2 | NA | NA | TRBV2 | CASSDIGDSNTGELFF | TGTGCCAGCAGTGATATAGGTGACAGCAACACCGGGGAGCTGTTTTTT
TRBJ2-2 | NA | NA | TRBV20-1 | CSASKGGNTGELFF | TGCAGTGCTAGTAAGGGAGGGAACACCGGGGAGCTGTTTTTT
TRBJ2-7 | TRBD1 | medium-sized | TRBV11-3 | CASSGTGTGVGEQYF | TGTGCCAGCAGCGGAACCGGGACAGGGGTTGGGGAGCAGTACTTC
TRBJ2-5 | TRBD1 | NA | TRBV4-1 | CASSSLRGPRGETQYF | TGCGCCAGCAGCTCATTGAGGGGGCCTCGGGGAGAGACCCAGTACTTC